The clone carrying this T cell receptor beta chain showed up many times. The antigen remains unidentified. This sample was included in a study of early T cells in non-severe SARS-CoV-2 infection. Study information: Sequencing input comprised bulk RNA from unsorted whole blood; chain pairing was not available.

Molecules of cDNA were individually given unique molecular identifiers that were attached to them. TCRdb ran MiXCR on the 5' RACE reads and lists one entry per CDR3 protein. Of tens of thousands of distinct CDR3 sequences listed, 3% to 5% were seen once; the top ten hold more than 8%. Findings and caveats of the study: VDJdb matching skewed toward anti-spike CD8 responses, missing private and CD4 specificities.

CDR1 and CDR2 from the germline V gene are SEHNR and FQNEAQ (reference sequence). V lost 4 bases, J lost 4 bases, and 2 bases stayed unmatched. This CDR3 region has 13 residues. V gene TRBV7-9 combines with J gene TRBJ1-2, with 8 bases identical to TRBD1. The TCR comes from an adult who was a healthcare worker with PCR-confirmed SARS-CoV-2 infection or an uninfected control (not recorded which). The material sequenced was whole blood. The CDR3 here is CASSSGQAYGYTF. The CDR3 nucleotides read TGTGCCAGCAGCTCGGGACAGGCCTATGGCTACACCTTC.